These 20 T cell receptor beta chains came from one sample sequenced in a study of T-cell reconstitution after alpha-beta-depleted transplantation in children. The TCRbeta library incorporated unique molecular identifiers. Using its own MiXCR run on the PCR reads, TCRdb lists one record per CDR3 protein. Of about 370,000 distinct CDR3 sequences detected, roughly 21% appear once; the ten largest clones hold 3% to 4.5%. The specimen comprised PBMCs from the stem cell graft donor, sampled from the stem cell graft. These receptors were collected from a human donor who donated a stem cell graft to a child with acute myeloid leukemia.

This clonotype appeared a few times. The chain recombines TRBV21-1 with TRBJ2-7; the table's D call of TRBD1 was not tested on the DNA. TRBV21-1 is an annotated pseudogene. This CDR3 is 14 amino acids long. CDR3 sequence: CASSTRGHSYEQYF. For the CDR3, the DNA is TGTGCCAGCAGCACCAGGGGGCACTCCTACGAGCAGTACTTC.

This clonotype has only a few counts. The chain uses TRBV6-5 and TRBJ2-1; 8 nucleotides match TRBD1. Germline V lookup: CDR1 MNHEY, CDR2 SVGAGI. CDR3 length: 15 residues. Trimming took 5 bases from V and 8 from J; bases not matched to a gene: 11. CDR3 residues: CASSSLGQARDEQFF. The DNA of the CDR3 is TGTGCCAGCAGTAGCTTGGGACAGGCTAGGGATGAGCAGTTCTTC.

This clonotype was seen repeatedly, ten times or more. This rearrangement joins TRBV12-3 or TRBV12-4 to TRBJ2-3, with a weak D call TRBD2 (5 bases). The CDR3 covers 12 residues. Trimming left V 3 bases short and J 5 bases short, with 6 bases between. The chain's CDR3 is CASSFGVDTQYF. CDR3 nucleotides: TGTGCCAGCAGTTTCGGGGTAGATACGCAGTATTTT.

At least ten counts were recorded for this clonotype. The chain employs TRBV20-1 and TRBJ2-1; D remains unclear. V was shortened by 5 bases and J by 0 bases, with 11 bases between the two germline ends. This CDR3 has 14 amino acids. Germline V CDR1 and CDR2: DFQATT, SNEGSKA (reference sequence). This CDR3 is CSAPDQSSYNEQFF. In nucleotides, the CDR3 is TGCAGTGCTCCCGACCAAAGCTCCTACAATGAGCAGTTCTTC.

J is TRBJ1-5 and V is TRBV7-9; TRBD1 might be the D (6 bases). This CDR3 region has 18 residues. The germline V gene has CDR1 SEHNR and CDR2 FQNEAQ (reference sequence). With 3 bases removed from V and 0 bases from J, the gap between germline ends came to 18 bases. The CDR3 coding sequence is TGTGCCAGCAGCTTCCACCAAATACAGGGATATAGCAATCAGCCCCAGCATTTT. Its translation is CASSFHQIQGYSNQPQHF.

Ten or more counts support this clonotype. The chain uses TRBV10-3 and TRBJ2-7; possibly TRBD2 for D (6 bases). V was shortened by 8 bases and J by 5 bases, with 16 bases between the two germline ends. This CDR3 spans 13 amino acids. Per the germline V gene, CDR1 is ENHRY and CDR2 is SYGVKD. CDR3 bases: TGTGCCATCGCGGACGGGAGTTACGACGAGCAGTACTTC. Protein: CAIADGSYDEQYF.

This clonotype was detected many times. The chain links TRBV20-1 to TRBJ1-4; weak D call: TRBD1 (5 bases). V was cut by 1 base and J by 6 bases, with 12 bases left in between. This CDR3 region has 14 residues. CDR1 and CDR2 (germline): DFQATT, SNEGSKA (reference sequence). CDR3 sequence: CSARGRGADEKLFF. The CDR3 region has the DNA TGCAGTGCTAGAGGGAGGGGCGCGGATGAAAAACTGTTTTTT.

This clonotype appeared a few times. This chain joins TRBV7-9 and TRBJ2-7, with no clear D. The germline V and J ends were trimmed by 3 bases and 3 bases, with 6 bases remaining between them. The germline gives CDR1 SEHNR, CDR2 FQNEAQ (reference sequence). The CDR3 contains 12 residues. The DNA for the CDR3 is TGTGCCAGCAGCTTCGACGGCTACGAGCAGTACTTC. This encodes CASSFDGYEQYF.

The sample holds a few counts of this clonotype. The DNA of the CDR3 is TGCGCCAGCACCCTGGGACAGGGAATGGACTACACCTTC. Its protein product is CASTLGQGMDYTF. The chain uses TRBV5-1 and TRBJ1-2; 9 bases are a match to TRBD1. Germline CDR1 reads SGHRS; CDR2 reads YFSETQ. With 6 bases clipped from V and 10 bases from J, the junction kept 10 bases outside the gene matches. The CDR3 spans 13 residues. Full variable domain (missing parts from reference TRBV5-1 and TRBJ1-2): KAGVTQTPRYLIKTRGQQVTLSCSPISGHRSVSWYQQTPGQGLQFLFEYFSETQRNKGNFPGRFSGRQFSNSRSEMNVSTLELGDSALYLCASTLGQGMDYTFGSGTRLTVV.

This clonotype came up many times. The chain recombines TRBV5-6 with TRBJ2-1; unclear D gene. Trimming took off 1 base at V and 5 bases at J, with 10 bases between the two ends. CDR3 size: 14 residues. The germline V gene encodes CDR1 SGHDT and CDR2 YYEEEE. The chain's CDR3 is CASSLSGVNNEQFF. The CDR3 nucleotides read TGTGCCAGCAGCTTGTCCGGAGTAAACAATGAGCAGTTCTTC.

This clonotype has more than one count but fewer than ten. The rearrangement uses TRBV12-3 or TRBV12-4 and TRBJ1-6; D call uncertain. V gave up 5 bases and J gave up 16 bases, with 21 bases separating them. The CDR3 is 14 amino acids. CDR3 coding DNA: TGTGCCAGCAGTCCTGGGTCCGCCTATCTACCTCTCCACTTT. Its translation: CASSPGSAYLPLHF.

This clonotype occurred many times. V gene TRBV20-1 combines with J gene TRBJ2-7; D possibly corresponds to TRBD1 (6 bases). The CDR3 contains 16 residues. The germline V gene encodes CDR1 DFQATT and CDR2 SNEGSKA (reference sequence). V lost 2 bases and J 3 bases, leaving 20 bases between the germline ends. The DNA for the CDR3 is TGCAGTGCTAGAATCACCGAACAGGGTGATGTCTACGAGCAGTACTTC. This gives the protein CSARITEQGDVYEQYF.

V gene TRBV24-1 combines with J gene TRBJ2-5; D uncertain. CDR3 length: 13 amino acids. Germline CDR1 KGHDR, CDR2 SFDVKD. V was pared by 9 bases and J by 1 base, with 11 bases between. This CDR3 reads CATLLKRQETQYF. The CDR3 DNA reads TGTGCCACCCTTCTTAAGCGCCAAGAGACCCAGTACTTC.

The rearrangement uses TRBV24-1 and TRBJ2-1; D could derive from TRBD1 or TRBD2 (5 bases each). Germline V gene sequence: CDR1 KGHDR, CDR2 SFDVKD. The CDR3 loop spans 15 amino acids. V was clipped by 9 bases and J by 3 bases, with 17 bases between them. The CDR3 sequence is CATRPGPEDYNEQFF. For the CDR3, the DNA is TGTGCCACCCGACCGGGGCCAGAGGACTACAATGAGCAGTTCTTC.

In its sample, this clonotype was seen many times. The genes are TRBV6-1 and TRBJ2-1, with D possibly TRBD2 on 6 matching bases. The CDR3 runs to 14 residues. Germline loops: CDR1 MNHNS, CDR2 SASEGT. V gave up 4 bases and J gave up 3 bases, with 10 bases separating them. In DNA, the CDR3 is TGTGCCAGCAGTGCATTAGCGGACTACAATGAGCAGTTCTTC. Encoded protein: CASSALADYNEQFF.

This clonotype was observed at least ten times. The chain uses TRBV10-3 and TRBJ2-7; tentatively, D is TRBD2 (7 bases). The CDR3 covers 12 residues. The V gene lost 10 bases and the J gene lost 5 bases, with 15 bases spanning the gap. CDR1 and CDR2 (germline): ENHRY, SYGVKD. The CDR3 reads CATGQGRDEQYF. The CDR3 DNA sequence: TGTGCCACCGGCCAGGGGAGGGACGAGCAGTACTTC.

This rearrangement joins TRBV3-1 to TRBJ1-6; TRBD1 matches at 9 bases. The CDR3 has 16 amino acids. Germline assignment: CDR1 LGHDT and CDR2 YNNKEL (reference sequence). Trimming removed 2 bases from V and 9 bases from J; junction bases left unmatched: 8. The DNA for the CDR3 is TGTGCCAGCAGCCAAAAGCCCGGGACAGGGATTTCACCCCTCCACTTT. Translation: CASSQKPGTGISPLHF.

This sequence joins TRBV28 and TRBJ2-7, with 7 positions matching TRBD1. The J segment lost 7 bases and the V segment lost 5 bases, leaving 2 bases of the junction unmatched. Germline CDR1 is MDHEN and CDR2 is SYDVKM. The CDR3 has 11 amino acids. As DNA, the CDR3 is TGTGCCAGCAGTACAGGGGTTGAGCAGTACTTC. Translation: CASSTGVEQYF.

A few counts support this clonotype. The J gene is TRBJ2-1, the V gene TRBV5-1, with unresolved D. Trimming left V 0 bases short and J 8 bases short, with 12 bases between. The length of the CDR3 is 14 residues. Germline loops: CDR1 SGHRS, CDR2 YFSETQ. CDR3 nucleotides: TGCGCCAGCAGCTTGGAGGTGGCTACGGATGAGCAGTTCTTC. Its translation is CASSLEVATDEQFF.

This clonotype was seen repeatedly, ten times or more. The germline gene is not matched at one end of the junction; a read error may be the cause. This chain connects TRBV12-3 or TRBV12-4 to TRBJ1-2, with D maybe TRBD1 (5 bases). This CDR3 has 12 residues. The CDR3 bases are TGTGCCAGCAGCTTAGGAGGGGATGGCTACACCTTC. Translating it yields CASSLGGDGYTF.